The present entry profiles one T cell receptor beta chain with its context. No cognate antigen has been identified for it. No base qualities exist here, and no much larger clone lies one base off it. The CDR3 holds 15 amino acids from the cysteine to the phenylalanine. CDR3 DNA only is kept here, 45 bases in frame from base 1. V and J are trimmed by 2 bases and 8 bases, and the gene matches miss 3 bases of the junction. As encoded in the germline V gene, CDR1 is MDHEN while CDR2 is SYDVKM. This sample is part of a study of beta chain features in type 1 diabetes (dated by TCRdb to the late 2010s). Broadly, across the study: Mean age, gender distribution, total cell number and subset yield were not different between patients and healthy donors. A total of some 100,000,000 sorted cells were examined across all samples, and a strong correlation was observed between cell number per subset and RNA yield. The study compared the TCRB repertoires of sorted circulating CD4+ T cell subsets in recently diagnosed type 1 diabetes patients with those in matched healthy donors. Regulatory and stem cell-like memory subsets were obtained from only 8 patients and about 8 healthy donors, while naive and central memory subsets were obtained from all 30 or so donors.

Results the study describes overall, beyond this receptor: Naive, central memory and regulatory TCRB repertoires appeared more similar among patients than among healthy donors. Shorter templates might have been favored by PCR, but patient and control samples were amplified and corrected together, so both groups would have been affected equally by any skew. A moderate but significant shortening of TCRB CDR3 length was observed in type 1 diabetes patients in all four CD4+ subsets. Because cDNA was sequenced instead of genomic DNA, activated cells with high expression could be over-represented, although the groups did not differ in activation or CD3 levels. Only small numbers of individuals were included in the HLA sub-analyses, which left unresolved whether HLA type had any influence on TCRB rearrangement. At VDJ recombination sites, type 1 diabetes patients had fewer insertions and more deleted nucleotides, which implies abnormalities in thymic rearrangement.

All of the isolated RNA was reverse transcribed with the High Capacity cDNA Reverse Transcription Kit, so expressed TCRB transcripts were sequenced. Naive, central memory and regulatory T cell samples underwent deep immunoSEQ sequencing, averaging around 4 million total reads per sample. Sorted cells were lysed in RLT buffer and RNA was extracted with DNase-treated RNeasy Micro or Mini kits, depending on cell number. To prevent cross-contamination, each cell subset was processed individually, whereas patient and healthy donor samples were processed jointly. Using the immunoSEQ multiplex PCR, TCRB sequences were amplified from cDNA into 87-bp fragments spanning the CDR3 region. Amplicons were sequenced on the Illumina HiSeq platform. The study's processing was this. Synthetic template baselines were used to correct PCR bias computationally, reads within Hamming distance 2 were collapsed together, and singletons that could not be merged were discarded. Reads were aligned against IMGT so that V, D and J genes, CDR3 length and insertions or deletions at six rearrangement sites could be assigned. Within each subset, clonotype counts were normalized to sorted cell number, after which true diversity and Gini coefficients were computed with the tcR R package. The overlap coefficient, calculated on TCRB nucleotide sequences, was used to quantify repertoire sharing. As a proxy for the pre-selection repertoire, out-of-frame TCRB sequences from naive cells were analyzed. Not all clones reach the TCRdb copy of this immuneACCESS table, which keeps in-frame sequences only. Checked studies attribute under half of the gap to unresolved V genes and leave the rest unexplained. Clone size and the V and J calls come from that table; the DNA yielded D and trimming. In all, the sample holds hundreds of thousands of clones, and approximately 16% of those were seen once. About 0.014% of the sample is in the top ten clones.

From each donor, a single peripheral blood sample of 100 to 150 mL on average was drawn into heparinised tubes. A BD FACSAria II was used to sort naive, central memory, regulatory and stem cell-like memory CD4+ T cells with a panel that included CD45RO, CCR7, CD25, CD127, CD95 and CD27. Every sorted population had a purity above 98%. PBMCs were isolated immediately by Lymphoprep density gradient centrifugation and stained directly without culture. Samples were stained and sorted in pairs, with one healthy donor and one patient per experiment, so that batch effects were minimized. Source material: naive CD4+ T cells from blood. The cell subset or site label corresponds to: true naive CD4+ T cells. The receptor chain draws on TRBV28 and TRBJ2-1; 13 middle bases align to TRBD2. This TCR was recovered from a man in his late teens or twenties with type 1 diabetes. The CDR3 is CASSLRLAGGDEQFF. The nucleotide sequence reads as follows: TGTGCCAGCAGTTTACGACTAGCGGGAGGTGATGAGCAGTTCTTC. Extended through the reference TRBV28 and TRBJ2-1 proteins, this CDR3 yields the full variable domain: DVKVTQSSRYLVKRTGEKVFLECVQDMDHENMFWYRQDPGLGLRLIYFSYDVKMKEKGDIPEGYSVSREKKERFSLILESASTNQTSMYLCASSLRLAGGDEQFFGPGTRLTVL.